The 15 T cell receptor beta chains in this list originate from one sample, sequenced in a study of vaccination and CD4 T cells after COVID-19. These TCRs are of unknown antigen specificity. CD4+ T cells that had been cultured provided DNA sequenced with the Oncomine TCR Beta short-read assay. TCRdb analysed the PCR reads with MiXCR anew, one entry per CDR3 protein. The sample records some 18,000 distinct CDR3 sequences, roughly 50% being singletons. Treatment described: roughly 11-day PBMC culture with coronavirus spike peptide pools or control peptides (ViraFEST assay). The sample in question was CD4+ T cells from blood, cultured in vitro, obtained before SARS-CoV-2 vaccination. Receptors originate from a human donor who had recovered from COVID-19.

This clonotype was counted between two and nine times. The chain has TRBV27 and TRBJ2-7, with D perhaps matching TRBD1 (5 bases). The CDR3 runs to 14 residues. The germline V gene has CDR1 MNHEY and CDR2 SMNVEV (reference sequence). Trimming cost V 5 bases and J 7 bases, with 18 bases left between them. The CDR3 DNA reads as TGTGCCAGCAGTAGTAGGCTAGGGGTCGGGGAGCAGTACTTC. Amino acid sequence: CASSSRLGVGEQYF.

This sequence joins TRBV6-5 and TRBJ1-2, with TRBD1 matching 7 bases. CDR3 length: 15 amino acids. Unmatched junction bases numbered 9, after V lost 0 bases and J lost 8 bases. Germline V lookup: CDR1 MNHEY, CDR2 SVGAGI. CDR3 bases: TGTGCCAGCAGTTACTCACTGACAGGGTCTTCGGGCTACACCTTC. This sequence encodes CASSYSLTGSSGYTF.

V usage is TRBV5-8 and J usage is TRBJ2-5, with D possibly called TRBD1 or TRBD2 (6 bases each). This CDR3 comprises 14 residues. Trimming cost V 5 bases and J 4 bases, with 15 bases left between them. CDR1 SGHTS and CDR2 YDEGEE come from the germline V gene. For the CDR3, the DNA is TGTGCCAGCAGATATGGAGGGGGAGTAGAGACCCAGTACTTC. Translating it yields CASRYGGGVETQYF.

The chain uses TRBV5-1 and TRBJ2-2, with 9 bases that match TRBD2. The CDR3 is made up of 15 amino acids. Unmatched junction bases numbered 0, after V lost 2 bases and J lost 1 base. CDR1 is SGHRS, CDR2 YFSETQ, per germline. The CDR3 protein is CASSLAGGNTGELFF. The CDR3 DNA reads TGCGCCAGCAGCTTAGCGGGAGGGAACACCGGGGAGCTGTTTTTT.

This chain joins TRBV6-1 and TRBJ2-5; D is unresolved. Trimming pared 6 bases from V and 2 bases from J, leaving 10 bases between. This CDR3 region has 13 residues. Germline V lookup: CDR1 MNHNS, CDR2 SASEGT. CDR3: CASSRQLQETQYF. CDR3 sequence (DNA): TGTGCCAGCAGCCGGCAACTTCAAGAGACCCAGTACTTC.

The V and J genes are TRBV6-1 and TRBJ2-1; D might be TRBD1 (5 bases). Between the trimmed V and J ends, which lost 6 bases and 7 bases, there was a span of 22 bases. Per germline, CDR1 MNHNS and CDR2 SASEGT. This CDR3 spans 16 amino acids. In nucleotides, the CDR3 is TGTGCCAGCAGAGAAACCGGGCGACACCAGGGAAATGAGCAGTTCTTC. Translating gives CASRETGRHQGNEQFF.

This clonotype was counted between two and nine times. The V call is TRBV2, the J call TRBJ1-5; 7 bases are a match to TRBD1. J was trimmed by 9 bases and V by 6 bases; bases with no gene match: 11. Germline V gene sequence: CDR1 SNHLY, CDR2 FYNNEI. The CDR3 is made up of 14 amino acids. DNA of the CDR3: TGTGCCAGCAGAGGACAGGAGGGGAGTGGGCCCCAGCATTTT. Protein product: CASRGQEGSGPQHF. The whole variable domain, remainder taken from reference TRBV2 and TRBJ1-5, is EPEVTQTPSHQVTQMGQEVILRCVPISNHLYFYWYRQILGQKVEFLVSFYNNEISEKSEIFDDQFSVERPDGSNFTLKIRSTKLEDSAMYFCASRGQEGSGPQHFGDGTRLSIL.

The chain uses TRBV6-1 and TRBJ1-2; a possible D gene is TRBD1 (6 bases). V was trimmed by 5 bases and J by 9 bases, leaving 13 bases between them. CDR1 is MNHNS and CDR2 is SASEGT in the germline V gene. The CDR3 is 12 amino acids. The CDR3 sequence: CASSKGGASYTF. The DNA for the CDR3 is TGTGCCAGCAGTAAGGGGGGGGCTAGCTACACCTTC.

This rearrangement joins TRBV11-3 to TRBJ2-1; 10 bases line up with TRBD1. This CDR3 spans 16 amino acids. From germline, CDR1 is SGHNT and CDR2 YENEEA. With 0 bases clipped from V and 7 bases from J, the junction kept 6 bases outside the gene matches. The CDR3 DNA follows: TGTGCCAGCAGCTTAGATCTCCGGGACAGGGGAAATGAGCAGTTCTTC. Translation gives CASSLDLRDRGNEQFF. The variable domain in full, with the rest retrieved from reference TRBV11-3 and TRBJ2-1, is EAGVVQSPRYKIIEKKQPVAFWCNPISGHNTLYWYLQNLGQGPELLIRYENEEAVDDSQLPKDRFSAERLKGVDSTLKIQPAELGDSAVYLCASSLDLRDRGNEQFFGPGTRLTVL.

The chain recombines TRBV7-3 with TRBJ2-2; 8 bases line up with TRBD2. V dropped 1 base and J dropped 8; count of bases not matched to a gene: 3. Germline values: CDR1 SGHTA, CDR2 FQGTGA. The CDR3 extends over 14 amino acids. The CDR3 loop reads CASSLNGGRGELFF. The CDR3 DNA follows: TGTGCCAGCAGCTTAAATGGCGGGAGGGGGGAGCTGTTTTTT. The full variable domain, its missing parts supplied by reference TRBV7-3 and TRBJ2-2, is GAGVSQTPSNKVTEKGKYVELRCDPISGHTALYWYRQSLGQGPEFLIYFQGTGAADDSGLPNDRFFAVRPEGSVSTLKIQRTERGDSAVYLCASSLNGGRGELFFGEGSRLTVL.

The V gene is TRBV19, the J gene TRBJ2-1; D gene ambiguous. Germline V gene sequence: CDR1 LNHDA, CDR2 SQIVND (reference sequence). Trimming left V 10 bases short and J 0 bases short, with 16 bases between. This CDR3 comprises 15 residues. Here the CDR3 reads CATTVDRSSYNEQFF. CDR3 sequence (DNA): TGTGCCACCACGGTGGACCGGAGCTCCTACAATGAGCAGTTCTTC.

This clonotype was counted a few times. The chain joins TRBV20-1 to TRBJ2-7, with 7 bases aligning to TRBD2. The trim removed 5 bases at V and 3 bases at J, leaving 7 bases unmatched. This CDR3 contains 13 residues. Germline assignment: CDR1 DFQATT and CDR2 SNEGSKA (reference sequence). The CDR3 DNA reads TGCAGTGCTTCCATGGGGGGGTACTACGAGCAGTACTTC. Protein product: CSASMGGYYEQYF.

The rearrangement links TRBV10-3 to TRBJ1-3, with D unclear. V was cut by 0 bases and J by 1 base, with 13 bases left in between. Germline V CDR1 and CDR2: ENHRY, SYGVKD. CDR3 length: 17 amino acids. The CDR3 here is CAISESWGVGSGNTIYF. In nucleotides, the CDR3 is TGTGCCATCAGTGAGTCGTGGGGTGTAGGATCTGGAAACACCATATATTTT.

Within the sample, this clonotype is medium-sized. The CDR3 protein is CASGRMTNTEAFF. In DNA form, the CDR3 reads TGTGCCAGCGGAAGAATGACGAACACTGAAGCTTTCTTT. The J gene is TRBJ1-1, the V gene TRBV7-8; D remains unclear. CDR3 length equals 13 residues. V lost 8 bases, J lost 1 base, and 11 bases lay in between. The germline gives CDR1 SGHVS, CDR2 FQNEAQ.

The V call is TRBV20-1, the J call TRBJ1-5; D gene ambiguous. This CDR3 region has 13 residues. The germline V and J ends were trimmed by 0 bases and 4 bases, with 7 bases remaining between them. Germline values: CDR1 DFQATT, CDR2 SNEGSKA (reference sequence). CDR3 sequence (DNA): TGCAGTGCTAGAGAGACGGATAATCAGCCCCAGCATTTT. Encoded protein: CSARETDNQPQHF.